The clone carrying this TCR beta chain was counted ten times or more. The antigen is unknown. The data were taken from a study of Graves' ophthalmopathy and Graves' hyperthyroidism. Ophthalmopathy not arising within 18 months of follow-up defined hyperthyroidism as stable. Symptoms, serum thyroxine and TRAb, thyroid ultrasound, and orbital computed tomography formed the diagnostic basis. RNA transcripts were the source from which TCR beta CDR3 regions were amplified. HTBI primers were employed in first-round RT-PCR, then a second-round multiplex PCR followed. One entry per CDR3 protein, called by TCRdb with MiXCR from the multiplex PCR reads. This sample carries about 620,000 distinct CDR3 sequences, over 20% of them seen once, and the ten largest clones take more than 5.5%. Study-wide results and limits: Clonotypes were expanded in thyroid at above 0.001 frequency, and most also appeared in blood. Classification of ophthalmopathy versus stable hyperthyroidism by a 13-signature model yielded 85% to 90% sensitivity and roughly 80% specificity.

This CDR3 contains 15 residues. Unmatched junction bases numbered 9, after V lost 6 bases and J lost 4 bases. The chain uses TRBV12-3 or TRBV12-4 and TRBJ1-2; 9 bases are shared with TRBD1. The receptor's source is a woman aged 18-30 years with stable Graves' hyperthyroidism. Some clones in this sample may be carry-over from other donors' samples. The specimen sequenced was peripheral blood. The CDR3 sequence is CASRPPTGGVYGYTF. The CDR3 region has the DNA TGTGCCAGCAGACCACCTACAGGGGGCGTCTATGGCTACACCTTC.